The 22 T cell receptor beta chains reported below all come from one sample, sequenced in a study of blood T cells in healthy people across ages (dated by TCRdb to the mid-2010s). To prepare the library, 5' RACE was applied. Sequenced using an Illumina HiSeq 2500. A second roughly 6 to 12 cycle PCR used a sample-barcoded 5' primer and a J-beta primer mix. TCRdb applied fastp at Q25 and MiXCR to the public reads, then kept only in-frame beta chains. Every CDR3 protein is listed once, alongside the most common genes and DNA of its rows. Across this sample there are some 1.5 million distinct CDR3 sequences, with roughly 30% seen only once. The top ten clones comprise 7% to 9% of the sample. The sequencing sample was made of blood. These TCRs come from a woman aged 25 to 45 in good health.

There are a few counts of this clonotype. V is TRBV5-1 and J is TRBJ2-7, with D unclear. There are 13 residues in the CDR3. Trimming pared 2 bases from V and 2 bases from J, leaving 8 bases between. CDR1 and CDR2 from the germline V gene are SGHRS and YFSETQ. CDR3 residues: CASSFRAPYEQYF. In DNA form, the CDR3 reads TGCGCCAGCAGCTTCCGGGCCCCCTACGAGCAGTACTTC.

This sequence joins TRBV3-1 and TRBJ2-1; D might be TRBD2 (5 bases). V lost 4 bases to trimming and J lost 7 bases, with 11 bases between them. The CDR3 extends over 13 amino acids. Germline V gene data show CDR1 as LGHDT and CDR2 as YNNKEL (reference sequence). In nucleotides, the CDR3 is TGTGCCAGCAGCCGCCCCCCGGGGAATGAGCAGTTCTTC. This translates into CASSRPPGNEQFF.

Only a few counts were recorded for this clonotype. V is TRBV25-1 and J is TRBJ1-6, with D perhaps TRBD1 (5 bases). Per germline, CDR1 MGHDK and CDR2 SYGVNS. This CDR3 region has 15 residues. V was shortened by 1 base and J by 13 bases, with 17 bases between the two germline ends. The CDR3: CASSESTSGRYPLHF. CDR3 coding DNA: TGTGCCAGCAGTGAATCTACCTCAGGGAGGTATCCCCTCCACTTT.

The chain's CDR3 is CASSHKLRGAREQYF. The CDR3, as DNA: TGTGCCAGCAGCCACAAACTACGGGGGGCGCGGGAGCAGTACTTC. This rearrangement joins TRBV14 to TRBJ2-7, with D perhaps matching TRBD2 (7 bases). Trimming removed 3 bases from V and 7 bases from J, with 19 bases in between. The germline V gene has CDR1 SGHDN and CDR2 FVKESK. This CDR3 region has 15 residues.

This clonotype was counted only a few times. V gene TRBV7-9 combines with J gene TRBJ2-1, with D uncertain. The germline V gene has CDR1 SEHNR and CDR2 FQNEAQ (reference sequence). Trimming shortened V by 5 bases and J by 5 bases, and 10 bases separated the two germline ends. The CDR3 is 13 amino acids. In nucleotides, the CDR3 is TGTGCCAGCAGCGTGGACGGAAACAATGAGCAGTTCTTC. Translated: CASSVDGNNEQFF. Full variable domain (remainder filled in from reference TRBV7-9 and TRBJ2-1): DTGVSQNPRHKITKRGQNVTFRCDPISEHNRLYWYRQTLGQGPEFLTYFQNEAQLEKSRLLSDRFSAERPKGSFSTLEIQRTEQGDSAMYLCASSVDGNNEQFFGPGTRLTVL.

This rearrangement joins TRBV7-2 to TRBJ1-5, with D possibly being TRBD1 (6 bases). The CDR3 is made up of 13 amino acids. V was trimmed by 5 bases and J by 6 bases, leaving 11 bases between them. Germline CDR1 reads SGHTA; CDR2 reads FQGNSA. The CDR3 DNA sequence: TGTGCCAGCAGCGTCCAGGGGTCTCAGCCCCAGCATTTT. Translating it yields CASSVQGSQPQHF.

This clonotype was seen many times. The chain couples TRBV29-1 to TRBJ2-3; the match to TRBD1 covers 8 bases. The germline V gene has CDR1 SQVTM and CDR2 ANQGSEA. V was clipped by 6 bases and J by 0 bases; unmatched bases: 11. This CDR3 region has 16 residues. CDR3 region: CSVGGDRGSSTDTQYF. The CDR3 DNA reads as TGCAGCGTGGGCGGAGACAGGGGATCAAGCACAGATACGCAGTATTTT.

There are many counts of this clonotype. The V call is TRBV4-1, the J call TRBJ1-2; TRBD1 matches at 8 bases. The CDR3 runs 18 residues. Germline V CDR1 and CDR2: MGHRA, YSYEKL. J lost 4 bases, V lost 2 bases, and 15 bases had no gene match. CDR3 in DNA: TGCGCCAGCAGCCAACCCCCCCTCGGATGGACAGGGAGCTATGGCTACACCTTC. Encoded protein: CASSQPPLGWTGSYGYTF.

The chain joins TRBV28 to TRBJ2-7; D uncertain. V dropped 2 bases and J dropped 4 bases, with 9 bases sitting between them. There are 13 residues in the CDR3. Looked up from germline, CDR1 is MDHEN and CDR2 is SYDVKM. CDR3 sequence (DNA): TGTGCCAGCAGTTTAATAGGGCCATACGAGCAGTACTTC. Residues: CASSLIGPYEQYF.

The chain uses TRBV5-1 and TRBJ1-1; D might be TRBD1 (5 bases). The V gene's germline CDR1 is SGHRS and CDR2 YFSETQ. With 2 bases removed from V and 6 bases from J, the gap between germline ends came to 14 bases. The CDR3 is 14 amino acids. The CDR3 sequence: CASSFGPMGAEAFF. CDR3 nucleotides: TGCGCCAGCAGCTTCGGACCGATGGGGGCTGAAGCTTTCTTT.

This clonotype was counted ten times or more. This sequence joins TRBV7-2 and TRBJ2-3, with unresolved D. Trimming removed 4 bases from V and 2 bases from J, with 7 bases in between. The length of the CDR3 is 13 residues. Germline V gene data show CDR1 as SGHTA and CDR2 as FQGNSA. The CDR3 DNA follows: TGTGCCAGCAGCTCTGCCTTCACAGATACGCAGTATTTT. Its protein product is CASSSAFTDTQYF. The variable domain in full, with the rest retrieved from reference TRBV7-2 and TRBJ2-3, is GAGVSQSPSNKVTEKGKDVELRCDPISGHTALYWYRQSLGQGLEFLIYFQGNSAPDKSGLPSDRFSAERTGGSVSTLTIQRTQQEDSAVYLCASSSAFTDTQYFGPGTRLTVL.

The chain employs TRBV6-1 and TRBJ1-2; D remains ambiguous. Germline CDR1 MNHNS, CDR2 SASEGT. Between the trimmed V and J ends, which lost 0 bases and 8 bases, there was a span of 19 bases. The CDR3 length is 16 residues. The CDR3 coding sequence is TGTGCCAGCAGTGAAGCGGGATTGGATTTTTCGGGGGGCTACACCTTC. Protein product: CASSEAGLDFSGGYTF.

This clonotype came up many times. The CDR3 sequence is CSVEVIEAVAFF. The CDR3 nucleotides are TGCAGCGTTGAAGTGATCGAGGCAGTAGCGTTCTTC. This sequence joins TRBV29-1 and TRBJ2-1; unclear D gene. In germline, CDR1 is SQVTM, CDR2 ANQGSEA. The CDR3 consists of 12 residues. Trimming removed 1 base at V and 15 bases at J, with 16 bases between.

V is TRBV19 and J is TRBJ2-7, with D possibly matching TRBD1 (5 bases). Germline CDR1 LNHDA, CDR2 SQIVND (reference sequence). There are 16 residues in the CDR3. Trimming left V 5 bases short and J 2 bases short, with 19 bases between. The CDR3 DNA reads TGTGCCAGTAGTCATAACGCAGGGAAACAAACCTACGAGCAGTACTTC. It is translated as CASSHNAGKQTYEQYF.

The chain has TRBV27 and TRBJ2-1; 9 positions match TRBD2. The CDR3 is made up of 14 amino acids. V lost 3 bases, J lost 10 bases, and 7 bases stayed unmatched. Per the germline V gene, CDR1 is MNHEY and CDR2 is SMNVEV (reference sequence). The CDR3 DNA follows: TGTGCCAGCAGTTTCTCCGGGACTAGCCCCGAGCAGTTCTTC. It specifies CASSFSGTSPEQFF.

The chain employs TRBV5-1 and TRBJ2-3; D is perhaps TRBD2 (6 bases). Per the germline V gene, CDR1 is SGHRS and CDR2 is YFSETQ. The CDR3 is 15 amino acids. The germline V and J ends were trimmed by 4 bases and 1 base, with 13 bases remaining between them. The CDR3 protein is CASSGGLRGTDTQYF. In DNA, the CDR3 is TGCGCCAGCAGCGGGGGACTCCGGGGCACAGATACGCAGTATTTT.

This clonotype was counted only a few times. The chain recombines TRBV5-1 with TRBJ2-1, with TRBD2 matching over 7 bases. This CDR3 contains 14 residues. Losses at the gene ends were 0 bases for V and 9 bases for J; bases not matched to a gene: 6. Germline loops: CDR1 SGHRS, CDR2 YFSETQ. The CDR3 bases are TGCGCCAGCAGCTTGGCCGCGGGAGTGGTTGAGCAGTTCTTC. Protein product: CASSLAAGVVEQFF.

The CDR3 nucleotides read TGTGCCAGCAGCTTAGGCGAAGGGGGACAGGGGTTCCAGCCCCAGCATTTT. Its protein product is CASSLGEGGQGFQPQHF. The chain recombines TRBV7-2 with TRBJ1-5, with 10 bases matching TRBD1. CDR3 size: 17 residues. Germline CDR1 is SGHTA and CDR2 is FQGNSA. Trimming removed 1 base from V and 7 bases from J; junction bases left unmatched: 10. The full variable domain, rest sourced from reference TRBV7-2 and TRBJ1-5, is GAGVSQSPSNKVTEKGKDVELRCDPISGHTALYWYRQSLGQGLEFLIYFQGNSAPDKSGLPSDRFSAERTGGSVSTLTIQRTQQEDSAVYLCASSLGEGGQGFQPQHFGDGTRLSIL.

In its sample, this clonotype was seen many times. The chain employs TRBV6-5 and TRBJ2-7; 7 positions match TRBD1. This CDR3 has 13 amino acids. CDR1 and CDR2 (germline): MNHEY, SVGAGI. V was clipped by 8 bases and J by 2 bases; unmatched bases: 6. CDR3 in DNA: TGTGCCAGCGAGAACAGGGGAACCTACGAGCAGTACTTC. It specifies CASENRGTYEQYF.

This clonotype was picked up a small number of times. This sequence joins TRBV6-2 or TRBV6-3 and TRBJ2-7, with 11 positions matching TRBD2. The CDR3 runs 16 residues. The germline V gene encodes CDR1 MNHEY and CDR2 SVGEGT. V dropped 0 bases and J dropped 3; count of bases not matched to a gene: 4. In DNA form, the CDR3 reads TGTGCCAGCAGTTACTCTACTAGCGGGGGCAACTACGAGCAGTACTTC. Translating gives CASSYSTSGGNYEQYF.

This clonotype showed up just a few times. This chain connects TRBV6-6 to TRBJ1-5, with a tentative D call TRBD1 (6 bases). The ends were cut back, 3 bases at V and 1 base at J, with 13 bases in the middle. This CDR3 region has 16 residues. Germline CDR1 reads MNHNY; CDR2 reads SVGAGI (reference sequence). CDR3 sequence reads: CASSYSVRGSNQPQHF. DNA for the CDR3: TGTGCCAGCAGTTATTCGGTCAGGGGAAGCAATCAGCCCCAGCATTTT.

The chain's CDR3 is CASTGPGTGEGYTF. Here the CDR3 DNA reads TGTGCCAGCACTGGCCCAGGGACAGGGGAGGGCTACACCTTC. This rearrangement joins TRBV7-9 to TRBJ1-2, with TRBD1 identical over 10 bases. V lost 7 bases and J lost 8; bases outside the gene matches: 10. This CDR3 has 14 amino acids. Germline V CDR1 and CDR2: SEHNR, FQNEAQ (reference sequence).